The entry below gives a single TCR beta chain sequence along with its context. These data originate in a study of technical replicates of blood from several donors. Clones were read by immunoSEQ multiplex PCR, and TCRdb kept only the in-frame ones, dropping some. The sample yields around 80,000 clones, roughly 98% seen once. The CDR3 has 20 residues. CDR1 and CDR2 (germline): MDHEN, SYDVKM. V was cut by 4 bases and J by 6 bases, with 30 bases left in between. The sequenced sample consisted of T cells isolated from PBMCs. This TCR was recovered from a human donor in good health. The chain joins TRBV28 to TRBJ2-2, with D unresolved. CDR3 bases: TGTGCCAGCAGTTCCTCCCCCCAAATTTGGAGAGGAGATGGTGCCGGGGAGCTGTTTTTT. Protein product: CASSSSPQIWRGDGAGELFF.